The next 10 T cell receptor beta chains were all read from a single sample in a study of T cell changes during pregnancy in multiple sclerosis. Assay used: immunoSEQ multiplex PCR; TCRdb lists only in-frame clones, some missing. The sample carries about 52,000 clones, 85% to 95% recorded once. The sample in question was CD4+ T cells from peripheral blood mononuclear cells, obtained in the third trimester of pregnancy. Source of these receptors: a female donor with multiple sclerosis, enrolled in a pregnancy study.

The V and J genes are TRBV6-5 and TRBJ2-2; possible D gene TRBD1, 6 bases. This CDR3 has 13 amino acids. The germline gives CDR1 MNHEY, CDR2 SVGAGI. V was pared by 8 bases and J by 3 bases, with 10 bases between. For the CDR3, the DNA is TGTGCCAGCGGGCAGGGGTACACCGGGGAGCTGTTTTTT. Amino acid sequence: CASGQGYTGELFF.

This chain links TRBV5-1 with TRBJ2-2; 11 nucleotides align to TRBD1. The CDR3 is made up of 18 amino acids. Germline-derived CDR1 and CDR2 are SGHRS and YFSETQ. The ends lost 1 base at V and 4 bases at J; junction bases unmatched: 9. The CDR3 nucleotides are TGCGCCAGCAGCTTGCGGGGGACAGGGGGAGTGTTCACCGGGGAGCTGTTTTTT. This encodes CASSLRGTGGVFTGELFF.

The rearrangement links TRBV6-5 to TRBJ2-1; tentatively, D is TRBD2 (5 bases). The length of the CDR3 is 15 residues. The ends were cut back, 0 bases at V and 1 base at J, with 7 bases in the middle. Germline lookup yields CDR1 MNHEY and CDR2 SVGAGI. The CDR3 here is CASSYSADSYNEQFF. The DNA for the CDR3 is TGTGCCAGCAGTTACTCAGCGGATTCCTACAATGAGCAGTTCTTC.

J is TRBJ1-2 and V is TRBV18; D remains unclear. Trimming removed 3 bases at V and 3 bases at J, with 14 bases between. CDR3 size: 15 residues. In germline, CDR1 is KGHSH, CDR2 LQKENI. Here the CDR3 DNA reads TGTGCCAGCTCACCGTTTGGCGGAGCGGACTATGGCTACACCTTC. It specifies CASSPFGGADYGYTF.

The V and J genes are TRBV5-1 and TRBJ2-1; 8 positions match TRBD1. CDR3 size: 15 residues. Germline CDR1 is SGHRS and CDR2 is YFSETQ. The V gene end was trimmed by 3 bases and the J gene end by 3 bases; junction bases not matched to a gene: 5. Written as DNA, the CDR3 is TGCGCCAGCAGCTCCTCGACAGGGGACTACAATGAGCAGTTCTTC. Protein: CASSSSTGDYNEQFF.

The gene calls are TRBV2 and TRBJ2-7, with D tentatively TRBD2 (6 bases). There are 14 residues in the CDR3. Germline values: CDR1 SNHLY, CDR2 FYNNEI. Deletions cut 7 bases from V and 4 bases from J, with 17 bases between. The CDR3 sequence: CASKVLLAGYEQYF. CDR3 sequence (DNA): TGTGCCAGCAAGGTGTTACTAGCCGGGTACGAGCAGTACTTC.

The rearrangement uses TRBV6-6 and TRBJ1-4, with D possibly matching TRBD1 (5 bases). The V end was cut by 4 bases, the J end by 0 bases, with 9 bases between. The CDR3 has 15 residues. Germline-derived CDR1 and CDR2 are MNHNY and SVGAGI (reference sequence). The CDR3 sequence: CASSSRQSTNEKLFF. The CDR3 bases are TGTGCCAGCAGTTCCAGACAGTCAACTAATGAAAAACTGTTTTTT.

V is TRBV9 and J is TRBJ1-4; maybe TRBD1 (5 bases). The germline CDR1 and CDR2 sequences are SGDLS and YYNGEE. The CDR3 covers 15 residues. V lost 4 bases to trimming and J lost 7 bases, with 17 bases between them. CDR3 in DNA: TGTGCCAGCAGCCCCCTCGGGCAGGGAGGTGAAAAACTGTTTTTT. Translating it yields CASSPLGQGGEKLFF.

The chain joins TRBV5-1 to TRBJ1-6; D is perhaps TRBD1 (6 bases). Deletions cut 3 bases from V and 6 bases from J, with 13 bases between. Looked up from germline, CDR1 is SGHRS and CDR2 is YFSETQ. The CDR3 runs to 15 residues. The CDR3 protein is CASSWAGASNSPLHF. CDR3 coding DNA: TGCGCCAGCAGCTGGGCAGGGGCCTCTAATTCACCCCTCCACTTT.

The chain employs TRBV30 and TRBJ1-2, with 7 nucleotides matching TRBD1. Germline CDR1 and CDR2: GTSNPN and SVGIG (reference sequence). J gave up 5 bases and V 2 bases, and 5 bases lay outside the gene matches. CDR3 length: 13 residues. The CDR3, as DNA: TGTGCCTGGAGTCGGACAGGCTGGTATGGCTACACCTTC. Translating gives CAWSRTGWYGYTF.